This T cell receptor (beta chain) was captured in a study of blood T cell repertoires in COVID-19. Study-level background: Italy, Spain and the United States were the sources of the convalescent and acute COVID-19 samples.

CDR3 size: 16 residues. The germline V gene encodes CDR1 KGHDR and CDR2 SFDVKD. V lost 5 bases and J lost 2, with 17 bases in between. TCRdb's copy holds only in-frame clones and misses some; the assay was immunoSEQ multiplex PCR. In the table there are over 100,000 clones, approximately 87% of which are singletons. The clonotype originates from a woman aged 55 to 70 with acute or convalescent COVID-19. V is TRBV24-1 and J is TRBJ2-5; D unclear. The sequenced sample consisted of peripheral blood. The CDR3, as DNA: TGTGCCACCAGTGGTATCAGACCCGGCGGTCAAGAGACCCAGTACTTC. It encodes CATSGIRPGGQETQYF.